This TCR beta chain emerged from a study of CD8 T cells in Susac syndrome. Each multiple sclerosis control was a treatment-naive patient with relapsing-remitting disease that was either stable or active. Germline V gene sequence: CDR1 LGHDT, CDR2 YNNKEL (reference sequence). V dropped 5 bases and J dropped 2; count of bases not matched to a gene: 17. The CDR3 sequence is 21 residues long. Reverse transcription used roughly 0.45 to 1 ug RNA and random hexamers. TCRdb re-called the immunoSEQ multiplex PCR reads with MiXCR, one entry per CDR3 protein. The data contain a few hundred thousand distinct CDR3 sequences, 92% of them singletons.

Material: CD8+ T cells from PBMCs. The V gene is TRBV3-1, the J gene TRBJ2-3; TRBD2 aligns across 15 bases. The TCR was taken from a human donor with multiple sclerosis. Written as DNA, the CDR3 is TGTGCCAGCAGCTCCTGGACTAGCGGGGGGGACCCTTATCGGGTCACAGATACGCAGTATTTT. This encodes CASSSWTSGGDPYRVTDTQYF.